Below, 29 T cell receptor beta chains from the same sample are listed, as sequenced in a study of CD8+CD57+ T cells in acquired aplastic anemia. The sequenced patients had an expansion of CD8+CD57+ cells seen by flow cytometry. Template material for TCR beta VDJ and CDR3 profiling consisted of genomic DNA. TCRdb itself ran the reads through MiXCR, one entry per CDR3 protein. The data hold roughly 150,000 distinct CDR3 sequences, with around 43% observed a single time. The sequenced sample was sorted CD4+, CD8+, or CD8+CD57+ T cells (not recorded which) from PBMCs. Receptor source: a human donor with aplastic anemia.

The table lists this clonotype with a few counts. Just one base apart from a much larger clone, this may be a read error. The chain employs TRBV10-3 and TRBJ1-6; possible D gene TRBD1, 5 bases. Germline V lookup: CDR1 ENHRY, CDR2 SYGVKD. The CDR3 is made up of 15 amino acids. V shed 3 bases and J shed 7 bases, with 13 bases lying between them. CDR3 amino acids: CAISEAGGFNSPLHF. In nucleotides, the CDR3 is TGTGCCATCAGTGAAGCGGGGGGATTCAATTCACCCCTCCACTTT.

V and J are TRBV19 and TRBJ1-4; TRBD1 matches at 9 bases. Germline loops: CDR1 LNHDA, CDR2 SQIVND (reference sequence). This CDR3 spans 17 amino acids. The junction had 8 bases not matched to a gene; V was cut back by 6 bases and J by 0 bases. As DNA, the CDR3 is TGTGCCAGTAGCTTTGGGACAGGGACTACAACTAATGAAAAACTGTTTTTT. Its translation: CASSFGTGTTTNEKLFF.

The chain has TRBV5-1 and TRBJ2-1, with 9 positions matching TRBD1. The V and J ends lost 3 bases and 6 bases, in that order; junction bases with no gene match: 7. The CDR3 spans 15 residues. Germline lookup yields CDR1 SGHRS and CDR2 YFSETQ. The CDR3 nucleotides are TGCGCCAGCAGCTGGGGACAGGGAGGGCTCAATGAGCAGTTCTTC. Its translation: CASSWGQGGLNEQFF.

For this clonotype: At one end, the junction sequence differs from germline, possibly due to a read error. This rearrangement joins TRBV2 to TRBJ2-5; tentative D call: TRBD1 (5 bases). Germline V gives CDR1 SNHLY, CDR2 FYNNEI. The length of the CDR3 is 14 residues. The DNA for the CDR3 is TGTGCCATCAGTGTCGAAGGGGCTCAAGAGACCCAGTACTTC. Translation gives CAISVEGAQETQYF.

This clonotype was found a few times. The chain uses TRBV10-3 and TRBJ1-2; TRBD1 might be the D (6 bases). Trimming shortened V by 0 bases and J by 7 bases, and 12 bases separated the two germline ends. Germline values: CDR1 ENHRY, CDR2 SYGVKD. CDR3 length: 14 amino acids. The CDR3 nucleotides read TGTGCCATCAGTGAGTCAGGGGGGCTCGGTGGCTACACCTTC. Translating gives CAISESGGLGGYTF.

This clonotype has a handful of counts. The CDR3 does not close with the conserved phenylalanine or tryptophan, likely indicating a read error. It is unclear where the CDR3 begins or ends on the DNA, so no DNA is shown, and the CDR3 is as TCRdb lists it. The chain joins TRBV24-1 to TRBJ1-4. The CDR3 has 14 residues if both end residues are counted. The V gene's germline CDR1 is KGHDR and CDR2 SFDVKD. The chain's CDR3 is CATSAGRVGEKLLS.

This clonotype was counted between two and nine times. CDR3 residues: CASTLPRAGGPSDTQYF. CDR3 in DNA: TGCGCCAGCACCCTCCCGCGGGCGGGAGGGCCGTCAGATACGCAGTATTTT. V gene TRBV10-2 combines with J gene TRBJ2-3; TRBD2 matches 9 bases. This CDR3 is built from 17 residues. V lost 7 bases to trimming and J lost 4 bases; unmatched junction nucleotides: 15. Germline V gene lookup returns CDR1 WSHSY and CDR2 SAAADI.

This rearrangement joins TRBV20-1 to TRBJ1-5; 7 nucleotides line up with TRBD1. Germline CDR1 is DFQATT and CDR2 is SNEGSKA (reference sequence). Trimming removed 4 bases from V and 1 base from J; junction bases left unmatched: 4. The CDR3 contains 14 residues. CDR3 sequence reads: CSAKTGLSNQPQHF. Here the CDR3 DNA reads TGCAGTGCTAAGACAGGGTTGAGCAATCAGCCCCAGCATTTT.

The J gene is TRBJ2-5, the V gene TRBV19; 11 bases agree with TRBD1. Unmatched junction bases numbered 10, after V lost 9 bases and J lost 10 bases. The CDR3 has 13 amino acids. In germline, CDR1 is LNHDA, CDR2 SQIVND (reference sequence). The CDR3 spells CASSLGTGGVQYF. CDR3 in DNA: TGTGCCAGCAGCCTCGGGACAGGGGGGGTCCAGTACTTC.

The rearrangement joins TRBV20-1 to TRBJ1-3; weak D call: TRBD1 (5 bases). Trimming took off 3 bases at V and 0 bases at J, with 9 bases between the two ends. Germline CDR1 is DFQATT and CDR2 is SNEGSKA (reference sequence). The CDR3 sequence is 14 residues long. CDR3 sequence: CSASSGRSGNTIYF. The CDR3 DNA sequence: TGCAGTGCTAGTTCGGGACGCTCTGGAAACACCATATATTTT.

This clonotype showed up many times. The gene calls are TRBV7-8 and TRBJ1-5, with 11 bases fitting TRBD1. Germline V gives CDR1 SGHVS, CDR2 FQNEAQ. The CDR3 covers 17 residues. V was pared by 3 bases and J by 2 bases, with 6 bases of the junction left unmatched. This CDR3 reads CASSFRDRGVGNQPQHF. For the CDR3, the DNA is TGTGCCAGCAGCTTCCGGGACAGGGGGGTGGGCAATCAGCCCCAGCATTTT.

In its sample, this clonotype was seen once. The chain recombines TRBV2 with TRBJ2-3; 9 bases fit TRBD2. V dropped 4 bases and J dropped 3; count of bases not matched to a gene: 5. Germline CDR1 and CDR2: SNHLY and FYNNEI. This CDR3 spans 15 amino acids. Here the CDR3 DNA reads TGTGCCAGCAGTGGATTTAGCGGGAGAACAGATACGCAGTATTTT. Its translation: CASSGFSGRTDTQYF.

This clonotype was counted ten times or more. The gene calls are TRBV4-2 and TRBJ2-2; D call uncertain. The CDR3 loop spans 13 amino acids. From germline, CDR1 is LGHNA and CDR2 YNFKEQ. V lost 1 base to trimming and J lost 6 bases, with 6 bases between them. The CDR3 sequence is CASSQGLSGELFF. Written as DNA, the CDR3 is TGTGCCAGCAGCCAAGGGCTGTCCGGGGAGCTGTTTTTT.

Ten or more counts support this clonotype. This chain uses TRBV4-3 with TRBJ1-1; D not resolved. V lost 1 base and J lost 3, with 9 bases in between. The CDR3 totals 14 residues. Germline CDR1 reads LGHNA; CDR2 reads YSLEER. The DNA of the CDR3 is TGCGCCAGCAGCCAAGGTCTGGTTGACACTGAAGCTTTCTTT. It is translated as CASSQGLVDTEAFF.

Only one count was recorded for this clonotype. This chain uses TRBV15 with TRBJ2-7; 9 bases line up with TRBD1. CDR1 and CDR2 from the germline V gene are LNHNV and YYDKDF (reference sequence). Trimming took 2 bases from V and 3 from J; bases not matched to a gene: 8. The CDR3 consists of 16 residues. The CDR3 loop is CATSRPRGQGSYEQYF. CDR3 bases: TGTGCCACCAGCAGACCCCGAGGACAGGGGAGCTACGAGCAGTACTTC.

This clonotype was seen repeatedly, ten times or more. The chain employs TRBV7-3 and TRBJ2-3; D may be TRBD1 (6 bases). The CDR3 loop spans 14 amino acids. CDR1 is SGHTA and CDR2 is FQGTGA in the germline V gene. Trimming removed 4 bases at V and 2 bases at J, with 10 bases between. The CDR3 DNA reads TGTGCCAGCAGCTCGGGACAAATCACAGATACGCAGTATTTT. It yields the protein CASSSGQITDTQYF.

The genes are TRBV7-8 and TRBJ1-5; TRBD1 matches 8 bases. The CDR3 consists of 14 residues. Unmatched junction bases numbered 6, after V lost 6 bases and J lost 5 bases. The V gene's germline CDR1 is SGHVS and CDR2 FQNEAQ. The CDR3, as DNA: TGTGCCAGCAGTTCTGACAGGGGCGATCAGCCCCAGCATTTT. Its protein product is CASSSDRGDQPQHF.

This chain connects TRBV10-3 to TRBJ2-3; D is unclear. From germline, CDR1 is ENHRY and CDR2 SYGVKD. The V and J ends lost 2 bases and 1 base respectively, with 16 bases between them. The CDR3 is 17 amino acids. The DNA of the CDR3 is TGTGCCATCAGTGAGACCCTCTTGACCGCCCGCACAGATACGCAGTATTTT. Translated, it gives CAISETLLTARTDTQYF.

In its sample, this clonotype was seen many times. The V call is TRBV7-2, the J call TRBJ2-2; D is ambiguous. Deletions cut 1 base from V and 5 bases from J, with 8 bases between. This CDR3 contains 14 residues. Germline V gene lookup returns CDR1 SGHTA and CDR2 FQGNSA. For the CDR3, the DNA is TGTGCCAGCAGCTTAGTTATAGGAACCGGGGAGCTGTTTTTT. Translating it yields CASSLVIGTGELFF.

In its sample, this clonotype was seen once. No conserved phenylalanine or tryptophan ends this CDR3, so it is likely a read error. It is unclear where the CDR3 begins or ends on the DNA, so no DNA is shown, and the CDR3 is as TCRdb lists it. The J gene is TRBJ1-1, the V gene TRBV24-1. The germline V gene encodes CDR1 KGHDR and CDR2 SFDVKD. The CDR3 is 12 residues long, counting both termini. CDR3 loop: CATSDLTSEAFI.

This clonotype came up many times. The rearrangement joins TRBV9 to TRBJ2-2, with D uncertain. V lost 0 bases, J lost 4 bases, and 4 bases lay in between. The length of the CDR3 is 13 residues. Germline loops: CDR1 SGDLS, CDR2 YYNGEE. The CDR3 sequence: CASSVATTGELFF. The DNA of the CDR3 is TGTGCCAGCAGCGTAGCGACCACCGGGGAGCTGTTTTTT. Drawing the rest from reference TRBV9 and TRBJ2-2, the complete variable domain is DSGVTQTPKHLITATGQRVTLRCSPRSGDLSVYWYQQSLDQGLQFLIQYYNGEERAKGNILERFSAQQFPDLHSELNLSSLELGDSALYFCASSVATTGELFFGEGSRLTVL.

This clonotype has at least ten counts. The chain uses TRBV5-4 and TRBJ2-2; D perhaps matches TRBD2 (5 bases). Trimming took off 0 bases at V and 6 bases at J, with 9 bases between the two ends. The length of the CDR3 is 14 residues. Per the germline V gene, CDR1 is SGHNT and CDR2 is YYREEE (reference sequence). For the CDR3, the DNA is TGTGCCAGCAGCTTGGTTGAGGGCGCCGGGGAGCTGTTTTTT. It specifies CASSLVEGAGELFF.

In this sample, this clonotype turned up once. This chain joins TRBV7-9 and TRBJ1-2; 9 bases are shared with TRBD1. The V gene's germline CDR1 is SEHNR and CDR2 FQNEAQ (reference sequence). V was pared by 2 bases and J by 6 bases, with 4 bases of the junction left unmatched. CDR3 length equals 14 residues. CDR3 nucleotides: TGTGCCAGCAGCTTACCGACAGGGGGTGATGGCTACACCTTC. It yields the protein CASSLPTGGDGYTF.

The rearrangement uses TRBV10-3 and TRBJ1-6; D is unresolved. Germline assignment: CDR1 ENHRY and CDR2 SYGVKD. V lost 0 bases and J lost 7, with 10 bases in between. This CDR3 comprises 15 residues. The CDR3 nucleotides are TGTGCCATCAGTGAGTCCTCGCCCCCAAATTCACCCCTCCACTTT. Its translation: CAISESSPPNSPLHF.

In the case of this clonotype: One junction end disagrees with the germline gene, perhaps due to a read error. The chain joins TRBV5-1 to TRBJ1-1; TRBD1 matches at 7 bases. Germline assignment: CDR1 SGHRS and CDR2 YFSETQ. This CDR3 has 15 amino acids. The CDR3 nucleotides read TGCGCCGGCAGCTTTAGTAAGTCGGGACAGACTGAAGCTTCCTTT. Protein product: CAGSFSKSGQTEASF.

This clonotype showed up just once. CDR3 in amino acids: CASSIQGGQPQHF. The CDR3 DNA reads TGTGCCAGTAGTATCCAGGGCGGACAGCCCCAGCATTTT. The chain joins TRBV19 to TRBJ1-5; tentative D call: TRBD1 (5 bases). Germline V lookup: CDR1 LNHDA, CDR2 SQIVND (reference sequence). This CDR3 contains 13 residues. V was cut by 3 bases and J by 7 bases, with 10 bases left in between.

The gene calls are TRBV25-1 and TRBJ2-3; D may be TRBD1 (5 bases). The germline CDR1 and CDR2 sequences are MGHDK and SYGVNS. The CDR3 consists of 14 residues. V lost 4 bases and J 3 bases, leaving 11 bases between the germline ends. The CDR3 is CASSGYQGTDTQYF. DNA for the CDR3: TGTGCCAGCAGTGGGTATCAGGGAACAGATACGCAGTATTTT.

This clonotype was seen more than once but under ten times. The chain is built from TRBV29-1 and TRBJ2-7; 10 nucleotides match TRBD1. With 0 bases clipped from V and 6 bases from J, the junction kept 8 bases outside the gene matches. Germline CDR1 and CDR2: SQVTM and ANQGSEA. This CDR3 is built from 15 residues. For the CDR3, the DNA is TGCAGCGTTGAAGAAGCGGCGACAGGGGGCCGCGAGCAGTACTTC. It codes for CSVEEAATGGREQYF.

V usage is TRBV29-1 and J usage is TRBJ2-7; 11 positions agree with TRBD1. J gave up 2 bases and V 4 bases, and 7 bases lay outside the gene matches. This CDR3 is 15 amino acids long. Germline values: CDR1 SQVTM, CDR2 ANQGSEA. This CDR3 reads CSVGIAGQGAYEQYF. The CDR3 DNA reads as TGCAGCGTTGGGATCGCGGGACAGGGGGCCTACGAGCAGTACTTC.